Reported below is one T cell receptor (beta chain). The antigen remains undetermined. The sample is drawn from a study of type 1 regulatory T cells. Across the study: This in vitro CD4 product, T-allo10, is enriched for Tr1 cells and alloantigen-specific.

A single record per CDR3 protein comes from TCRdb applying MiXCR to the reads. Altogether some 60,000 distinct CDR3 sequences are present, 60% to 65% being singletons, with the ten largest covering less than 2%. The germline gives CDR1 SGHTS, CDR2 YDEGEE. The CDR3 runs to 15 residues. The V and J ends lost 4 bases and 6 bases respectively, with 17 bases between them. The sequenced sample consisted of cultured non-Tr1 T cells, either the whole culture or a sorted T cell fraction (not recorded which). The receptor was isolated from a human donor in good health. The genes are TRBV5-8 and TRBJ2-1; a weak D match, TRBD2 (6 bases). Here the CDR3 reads CASSGGSGPLNEQFF. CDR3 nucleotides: TGTGCCAGCAGCGGGGGGTCGGGGCCACTCAATGAGCAGTTCTTC. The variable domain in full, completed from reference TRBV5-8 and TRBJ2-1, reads EAGVTQSPTHLIKTRGQQATLRCSPISGHTSVYWYQQALGLGLQFLLWYDEGEERNRGNFPPRFSGRQFPNYSSELNVNALELEDSALYLCASSGGSGPLNEQFFGPGTRLTVL.